This TCR beta chain was identified during a study of blood T cell repertoires in COVID-19. As handled by the study authors: Reference gene primer amplification gave nucleated cell count estimates. Profiled with immunoSEQ multiplex PCR; TCRdb holds only in-frame clones, not every one. For V, J and clone size, that table is used; D and trimming come from the DNA. This sample has around 260,000 clones, with 83% found just once. This CDR3 is 14 amino acids long. Germline lookup yields CDR1 MNHEY and CDR2 SVGEGT. V gave up 6 bases and J gave up 3 bases; unmatched junction bases: 8. The chain employs TRBV6-2 or TRBV6-3 and TRBJ2-7, with 7 positions matching TRBD1. This TCR was sampled from a woman between 45 and 60 years old who had recovered from COVID-19. The specimen was peripheral blood. The CDR3 DNA reads TGTGCCAGCAGCCCCCGACCAGGGGGCTACGAGCAGTACTTC. Residues: CASSPRPGGYEQYF.